This TCR beta chain was found in a study of blood T cell repertoires in COVID-19. Whole-study context: Nucleic acid was either cDNA or gDNA, and it came from T cells, B-cell-depleted T cells, or PBMCs.

This CDR3 comprises 16 residues. The germline V gene encodes CDR1 MNHEY and CDR2 SMNVEV (reference sequence). The V gene lost 5 bases and the J gene lost 9 bases, with 23 bases spanning the gap. The method was immunoSEQ multiplex PCR; TCRdb's version includes in-frame clones alone and lacks a portion of them. The sample has about 170,000 clones, about four fifths seen once. The receptor's source is a man aged 65 to 85 with active or convalescent COVID-19. Source material: peripheral blood. V gene TRBV27 combines with J gene TRBJ1-5; D is uncertain. This CDR3 is CASSGGGGQAGRPQHF. The CDR3 DNA reads TGTGCCAGCAGTGGCGGTGGAGGGCAGGCGGGCCGGCCCCAGCATTTT.